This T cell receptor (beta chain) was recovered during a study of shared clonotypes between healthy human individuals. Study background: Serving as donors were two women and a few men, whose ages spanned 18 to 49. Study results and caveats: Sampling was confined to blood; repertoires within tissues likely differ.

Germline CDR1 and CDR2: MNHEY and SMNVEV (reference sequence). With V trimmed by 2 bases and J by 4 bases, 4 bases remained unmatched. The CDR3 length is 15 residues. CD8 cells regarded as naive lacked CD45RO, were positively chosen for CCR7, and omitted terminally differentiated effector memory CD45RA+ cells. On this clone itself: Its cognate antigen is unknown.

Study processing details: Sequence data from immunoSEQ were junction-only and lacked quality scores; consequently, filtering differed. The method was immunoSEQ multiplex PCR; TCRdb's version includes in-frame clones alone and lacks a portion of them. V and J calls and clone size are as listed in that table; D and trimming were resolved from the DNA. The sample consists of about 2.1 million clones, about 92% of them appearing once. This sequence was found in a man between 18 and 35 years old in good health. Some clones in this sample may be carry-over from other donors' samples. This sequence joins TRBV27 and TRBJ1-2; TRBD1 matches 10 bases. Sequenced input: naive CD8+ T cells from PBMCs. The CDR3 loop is CASSLGTGAPYGYTF. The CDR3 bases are TGTGCCAGCAGTTTAGGGACAGGGGCACCCTATGGCTACACCTTC.